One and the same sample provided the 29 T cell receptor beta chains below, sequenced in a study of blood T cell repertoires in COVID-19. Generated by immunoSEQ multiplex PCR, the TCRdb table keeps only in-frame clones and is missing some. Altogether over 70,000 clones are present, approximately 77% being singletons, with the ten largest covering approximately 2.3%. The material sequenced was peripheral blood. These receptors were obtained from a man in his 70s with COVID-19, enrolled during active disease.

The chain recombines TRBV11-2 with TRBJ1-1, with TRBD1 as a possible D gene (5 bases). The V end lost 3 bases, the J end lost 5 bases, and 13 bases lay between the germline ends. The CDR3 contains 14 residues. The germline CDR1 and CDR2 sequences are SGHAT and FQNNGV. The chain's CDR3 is CASSLEGIGTEAFF. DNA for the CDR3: TGTGCCAGCAGCTTGGAGGGGATCGGGACTGAAGCTTTCTTT.

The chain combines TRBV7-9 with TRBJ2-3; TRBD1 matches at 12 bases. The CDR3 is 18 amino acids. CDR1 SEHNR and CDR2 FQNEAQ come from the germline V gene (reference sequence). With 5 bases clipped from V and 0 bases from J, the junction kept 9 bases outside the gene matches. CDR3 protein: CASSPMRDRGRSTDTQYF. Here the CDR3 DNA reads TGTGCCAGCAGCCCTATGCGGGACAGGGGGCGAAGCACAGATACGCAGTATTTT.

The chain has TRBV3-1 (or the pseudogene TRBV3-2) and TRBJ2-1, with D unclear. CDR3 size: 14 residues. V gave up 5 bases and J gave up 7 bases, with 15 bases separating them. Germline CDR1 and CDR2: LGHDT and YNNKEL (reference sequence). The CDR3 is CASSDTSTRNEQFF. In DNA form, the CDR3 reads TGTGCCAGCAGCGATACCTCAACTCGGAATGAGCAGTTCTTC.

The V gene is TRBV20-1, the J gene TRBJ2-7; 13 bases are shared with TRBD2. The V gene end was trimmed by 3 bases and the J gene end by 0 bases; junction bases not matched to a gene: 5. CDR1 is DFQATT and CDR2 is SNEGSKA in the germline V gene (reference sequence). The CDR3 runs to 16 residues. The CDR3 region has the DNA TGCAGTGCTAGTGTGGGACTAGCGGGGATCTCCTACGAGCAGTACTTC. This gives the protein CSASVGLAGISYEQYF.

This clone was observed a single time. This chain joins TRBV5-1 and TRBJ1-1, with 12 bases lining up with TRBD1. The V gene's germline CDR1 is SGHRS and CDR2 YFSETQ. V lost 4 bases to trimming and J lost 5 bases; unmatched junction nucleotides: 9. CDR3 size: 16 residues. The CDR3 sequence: CASSPGTGGAGTEAFF. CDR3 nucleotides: TGCGCCAGCAGCCCTGGGACAGGGGGCGCGGGAACTGAAGCTTTCTTT.

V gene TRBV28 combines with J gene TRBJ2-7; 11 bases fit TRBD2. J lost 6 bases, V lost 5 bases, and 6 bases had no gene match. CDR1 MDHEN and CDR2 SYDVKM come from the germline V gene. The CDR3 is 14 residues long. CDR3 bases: TGTGCCAGCAGTGCCCTTAGCGGGAGGGCCGAGCAGTACTTC. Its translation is CASSALSGRAEQYF. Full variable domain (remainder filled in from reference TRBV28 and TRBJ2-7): DVKVTQSSRYLVKRTGEKVFLECVQDMDHENMFWYRQDPGLGLRLIYFSYDVKMKEKGDIPEGYSVSREKKERFSLILESASTNQTSMYLCASSALSGRAEQYFGPGTRLTVT.

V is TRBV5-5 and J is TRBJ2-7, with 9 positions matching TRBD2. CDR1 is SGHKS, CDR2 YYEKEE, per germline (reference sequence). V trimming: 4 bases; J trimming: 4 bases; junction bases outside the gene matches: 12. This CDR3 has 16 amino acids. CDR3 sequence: CASSPPSASGKYEQYF. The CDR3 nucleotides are TGTGCCAGCAGCCCCCCTAGTGCTAGCGGGAAATACGAGCAGTACTTC.

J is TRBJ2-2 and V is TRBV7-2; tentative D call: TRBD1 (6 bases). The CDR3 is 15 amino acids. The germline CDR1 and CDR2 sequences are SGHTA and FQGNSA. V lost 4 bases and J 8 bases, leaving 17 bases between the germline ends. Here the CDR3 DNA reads TGTGCCAGCAGCTCGCTTAGGGGGTCCCGTGGGGAGCTGTTTTTT. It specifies CASSSLRGSRGELFF.

Written as DNA, the CDR3 is TGCAGTGCTAGTCCTTGGGAGACTAGCGGCTACAATGAGCAGTTCTTC. Amino acids: CSASPWETSGYNEQFF. The rearrangement joins TRBV20-1 to TRBJ2-1, with TRBD2 matching over 9 bases. Germline V gives CDR1 DFQATT, CDR2 SNEGSKA (reference sequence). With 3 bases clipped from V and 3 bases from J, the junction kept 9 bases outside the gene matches. There are 16 residues in the CDR3.

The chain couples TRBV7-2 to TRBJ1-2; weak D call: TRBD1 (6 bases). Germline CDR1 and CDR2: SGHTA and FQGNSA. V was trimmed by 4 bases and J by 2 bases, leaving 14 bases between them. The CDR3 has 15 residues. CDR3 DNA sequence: TGTGCCAGCAGCTCCAAACAGGGCCCCAACTATGGCTACACCTTC. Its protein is CASSSKQGPNYGYTF.

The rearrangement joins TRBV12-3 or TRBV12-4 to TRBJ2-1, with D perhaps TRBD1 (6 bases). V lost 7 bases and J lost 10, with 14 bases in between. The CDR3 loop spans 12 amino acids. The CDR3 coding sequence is TGTGCCAGCACTCTGACAGGCTCAGAGCAGTTCTTC. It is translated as CASTLTGSEQFF.

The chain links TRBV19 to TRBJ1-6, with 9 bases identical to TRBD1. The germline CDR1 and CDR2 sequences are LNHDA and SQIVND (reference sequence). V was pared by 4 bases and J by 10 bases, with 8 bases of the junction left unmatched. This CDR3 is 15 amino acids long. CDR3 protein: CASSTLTGGESPLHF. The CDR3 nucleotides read TGTGCCAGTAGTACTCTGACAGGGGGAGAATCACCCCTCCACTTT.

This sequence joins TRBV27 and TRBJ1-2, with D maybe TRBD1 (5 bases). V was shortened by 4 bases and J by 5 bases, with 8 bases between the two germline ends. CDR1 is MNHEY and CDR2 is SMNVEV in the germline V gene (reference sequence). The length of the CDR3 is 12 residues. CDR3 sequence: CASSSSGYGYTF. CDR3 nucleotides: TGTGCCAGCAGTTCTTCAGGGTATGGCTACACCTTC.

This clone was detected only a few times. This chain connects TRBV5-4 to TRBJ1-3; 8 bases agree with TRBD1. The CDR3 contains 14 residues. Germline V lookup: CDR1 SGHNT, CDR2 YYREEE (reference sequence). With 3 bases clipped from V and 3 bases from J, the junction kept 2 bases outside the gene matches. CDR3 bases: TGTGCCAGCAGCTCAGACAGGGGTGGAAACACCATATATTTT. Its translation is CASSSDRGGNTIYF.

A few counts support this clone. This CDR3 is CASSVGVSSYNEQFF. CDR3 nucleotides: TGTGCCAGCAGCGTCGGAGTATCTTCCTACAATGAGCAGTTCTTC. The chain recombines TRBV9 with TRBJ2-1; unclear D gene. CDR1 is SGDLS, CDR2 YYNGEE, per germline. Trimming took off 2 bases at V and 1 base at J, with 10 bases between the two ends. The CDR3 runs 15 residues. Using reference TRBV9 and TRBJ2-1 for the parts outside the CDR3, the full variable domain is DSGVTQTPKHLITATGQRVTLRCSPRSGDLSVYWYQQSLDQGLQFLIQYYNGEERAKGNILERFSAQQFPDLHSELNLSSLELGDSALYFCASSVGVSSYNEQFFGPGTRLTVL.

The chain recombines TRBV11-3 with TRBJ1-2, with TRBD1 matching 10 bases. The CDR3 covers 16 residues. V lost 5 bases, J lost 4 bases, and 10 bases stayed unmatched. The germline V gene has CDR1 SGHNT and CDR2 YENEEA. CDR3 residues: CASSRWDRGWGYGYTF. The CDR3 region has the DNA TGTGCCAGCAGCAGGTGGGACAGGGGTTGGGGCTATGGCTACACCTTC.

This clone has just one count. This CDR3 reads CSVEGLQTGEGPYGYTF. The CDR3, as DNA: TGCAGCGTTGAGGGGCTCCAGACAGGGGAGGGCCCTTATGGCTACACCTTC. The gene calls are TRBV29-1 and TRBJ1-2; 8 bases line up with TRBD1. V was clipped by 3 bases and J by 5 bases; unmatched bases: 17. Germline lookup yields CDR1 SQVTM and CDR2 ANQGSEA. The CDR3 has 17 amino acids.

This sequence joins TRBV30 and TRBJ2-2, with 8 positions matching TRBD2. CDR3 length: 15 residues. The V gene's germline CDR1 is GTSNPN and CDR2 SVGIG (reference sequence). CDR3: CVGAAGVPLAGELFF. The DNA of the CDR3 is TGTGTTGGGGCAGCGGGAGTCCCCCTGGCCGGGGAGCTGTTTTTT.

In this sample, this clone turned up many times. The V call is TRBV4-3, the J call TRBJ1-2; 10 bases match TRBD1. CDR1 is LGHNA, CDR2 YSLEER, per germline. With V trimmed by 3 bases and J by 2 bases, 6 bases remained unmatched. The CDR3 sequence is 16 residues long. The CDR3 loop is CASSQKTGGVNYGYTF. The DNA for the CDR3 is TGCGCCAGCAGCCAGAAGACAGGGGGCGTGAACTATGGCTACACCTTC.

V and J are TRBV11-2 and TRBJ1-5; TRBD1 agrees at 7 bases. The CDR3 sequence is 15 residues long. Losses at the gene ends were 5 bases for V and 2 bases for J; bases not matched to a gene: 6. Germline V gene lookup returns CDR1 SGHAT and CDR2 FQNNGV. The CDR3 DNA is TGTGCCAGCAGCCAAGATACAGGGGGCAATCAGCCCCAGCATTTT. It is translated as CASSQDTGGNQPQHF.

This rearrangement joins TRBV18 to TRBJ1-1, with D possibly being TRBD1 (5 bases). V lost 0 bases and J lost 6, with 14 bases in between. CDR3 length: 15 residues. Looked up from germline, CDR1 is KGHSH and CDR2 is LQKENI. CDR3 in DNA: TGTGCCAGCTCACCACCGTTTACAGTAGGGGCTGAAGCTTTCTTT. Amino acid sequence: CASSPPFTVGAEAFF.

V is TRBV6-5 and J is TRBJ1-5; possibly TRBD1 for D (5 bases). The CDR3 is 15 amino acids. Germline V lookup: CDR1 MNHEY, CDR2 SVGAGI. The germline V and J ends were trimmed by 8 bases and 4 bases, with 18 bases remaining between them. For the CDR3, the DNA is TGTGCCAGCGGGGCCTCTATGGACACAAATCAGCCCCAGCATTTT. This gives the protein CASGASMDTNQPQHF.

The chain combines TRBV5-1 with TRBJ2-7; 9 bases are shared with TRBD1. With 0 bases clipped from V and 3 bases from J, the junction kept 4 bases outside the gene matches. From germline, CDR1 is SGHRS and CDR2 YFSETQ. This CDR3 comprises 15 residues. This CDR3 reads CASSLGGTGNYEQYF. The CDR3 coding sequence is TGCGCCAGCAGCTTGGGCGGGACAGGGAACTACGAGCAGTACTTC.

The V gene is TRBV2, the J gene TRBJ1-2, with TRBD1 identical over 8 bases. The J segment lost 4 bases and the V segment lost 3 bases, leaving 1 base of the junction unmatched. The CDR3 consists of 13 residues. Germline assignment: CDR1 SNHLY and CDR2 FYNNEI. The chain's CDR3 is CASSEDRVYGYTF. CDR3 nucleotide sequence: TGTGCCAGCAGTGAGGACAGGGTCTATGGCTACACCTTC.

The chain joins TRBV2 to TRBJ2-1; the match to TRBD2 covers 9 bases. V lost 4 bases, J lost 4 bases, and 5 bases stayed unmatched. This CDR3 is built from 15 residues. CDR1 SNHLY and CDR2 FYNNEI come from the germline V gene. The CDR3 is CASSAAGGTYNEQFF. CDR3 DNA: TGTGCCAGCAGTGCTGCGGGAGGGACATACAATGAGCAGTTCTTC. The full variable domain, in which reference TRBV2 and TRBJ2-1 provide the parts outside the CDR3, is EPEVTQTPSHQVTQMGQEVILRCVPISNHLYFYWYRQILGQKVEFLVSFYNNEISEKSEIFDDQFSVERPDGSNFTLKIRSTKLEDSAMYFCASSAAGGTYNEQFFGPGTRLTVL.

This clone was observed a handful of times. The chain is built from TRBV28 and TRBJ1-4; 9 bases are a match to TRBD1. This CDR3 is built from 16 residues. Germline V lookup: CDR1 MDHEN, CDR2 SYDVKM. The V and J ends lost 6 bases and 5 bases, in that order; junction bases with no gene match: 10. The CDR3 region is CASRPGGDRENEKLFF. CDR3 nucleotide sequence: TGTGCCAGCAGACCAGGGGGGGACAGGGAGAATGAAAAACTGTTTTTT.

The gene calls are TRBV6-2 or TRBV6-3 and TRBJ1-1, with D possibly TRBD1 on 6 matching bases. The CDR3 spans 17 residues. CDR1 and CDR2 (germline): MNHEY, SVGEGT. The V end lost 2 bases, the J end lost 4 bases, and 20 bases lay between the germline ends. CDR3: CASSYPQPRGWGTEAFF. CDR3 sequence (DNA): TGTGCCAGCAGTTACCCACAACCTAGGGGGTGGGGCACTGAAGCTTTCTTT.

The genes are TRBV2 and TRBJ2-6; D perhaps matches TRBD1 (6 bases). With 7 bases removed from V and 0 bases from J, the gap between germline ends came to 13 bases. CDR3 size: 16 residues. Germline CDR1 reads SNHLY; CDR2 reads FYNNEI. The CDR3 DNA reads TGTGCCAGCAAAACAGGGATCGACTCTGGGGCCAACGTCCTGACTTTC. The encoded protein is CASKTGIDSGANVLTF.

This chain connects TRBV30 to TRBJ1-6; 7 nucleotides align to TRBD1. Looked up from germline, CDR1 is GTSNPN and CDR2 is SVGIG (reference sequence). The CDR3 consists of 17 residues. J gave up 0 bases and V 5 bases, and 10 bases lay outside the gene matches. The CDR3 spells CAWGGQDLPSYNSPLHF. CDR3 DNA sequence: TGTGCCTGGGGCGGACAGGACTTACCCTCCTATAATTCACCCCTCCACTTT. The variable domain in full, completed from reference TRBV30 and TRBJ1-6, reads SQTIHQWPATLVQPVGSPLSLECTVEGTSNPNLYWYRQAAGRGLQLLFYSVGIGQISSEVPQNLSASRPQDRQFILSSKKLLLSDSGFYLCAWGGQDLPSYNSPLHFGNGTRLTVT.